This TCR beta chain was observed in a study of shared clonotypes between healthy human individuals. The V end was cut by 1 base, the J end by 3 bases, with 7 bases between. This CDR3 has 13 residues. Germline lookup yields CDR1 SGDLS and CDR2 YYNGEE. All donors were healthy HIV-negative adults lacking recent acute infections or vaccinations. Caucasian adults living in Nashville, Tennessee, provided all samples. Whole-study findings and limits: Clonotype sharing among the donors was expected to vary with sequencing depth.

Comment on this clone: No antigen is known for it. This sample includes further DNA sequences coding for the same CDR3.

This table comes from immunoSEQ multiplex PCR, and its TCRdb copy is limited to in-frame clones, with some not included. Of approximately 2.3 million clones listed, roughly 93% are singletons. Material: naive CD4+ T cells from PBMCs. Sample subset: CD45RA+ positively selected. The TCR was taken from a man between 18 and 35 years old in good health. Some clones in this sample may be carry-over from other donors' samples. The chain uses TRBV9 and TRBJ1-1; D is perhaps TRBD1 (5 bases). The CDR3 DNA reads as TGTGCCAGCAGCGTATCGGGGGACACTGAAGCTTTCTTT. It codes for CASSVSGDTEAFF.